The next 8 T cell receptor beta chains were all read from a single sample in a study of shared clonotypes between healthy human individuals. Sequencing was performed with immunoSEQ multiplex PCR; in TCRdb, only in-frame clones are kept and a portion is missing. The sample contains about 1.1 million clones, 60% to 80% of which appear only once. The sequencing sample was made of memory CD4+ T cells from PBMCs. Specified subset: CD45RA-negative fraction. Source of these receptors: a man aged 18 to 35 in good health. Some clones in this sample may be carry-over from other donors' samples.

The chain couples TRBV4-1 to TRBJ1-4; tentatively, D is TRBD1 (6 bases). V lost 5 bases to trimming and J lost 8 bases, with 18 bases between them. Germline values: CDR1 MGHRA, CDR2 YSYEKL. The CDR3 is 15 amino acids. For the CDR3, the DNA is TGCGCCAGCAGCTTCATGGGGGCTGCGGGGGAAAAACTGTTTTTT. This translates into CASSFMGAAGEKLFF.

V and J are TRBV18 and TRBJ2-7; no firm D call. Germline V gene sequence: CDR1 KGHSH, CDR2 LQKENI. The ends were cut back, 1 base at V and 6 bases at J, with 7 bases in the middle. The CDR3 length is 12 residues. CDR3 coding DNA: TGTGCCAGCTCACCACGGCCCGCCGAGCAGTACTTC. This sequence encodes CASSPRPAEQYF.

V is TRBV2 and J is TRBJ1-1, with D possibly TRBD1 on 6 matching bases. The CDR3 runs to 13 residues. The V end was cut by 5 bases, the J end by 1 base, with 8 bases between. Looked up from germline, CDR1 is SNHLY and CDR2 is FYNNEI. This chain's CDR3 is CASSNRENTEAFF. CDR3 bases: TGTGCCAGCAGTAACAGGGAGAACACTGAAGCTTTCTTT.

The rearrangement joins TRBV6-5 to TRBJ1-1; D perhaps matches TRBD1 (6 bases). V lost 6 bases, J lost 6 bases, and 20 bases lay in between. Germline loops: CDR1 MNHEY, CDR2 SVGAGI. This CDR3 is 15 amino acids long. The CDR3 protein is CASSLMTGRDSEAFF. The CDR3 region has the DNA TGTGCCAGCAGCCTTATGACAGGCAGGGACTCTGAAGCTTTCTTT.

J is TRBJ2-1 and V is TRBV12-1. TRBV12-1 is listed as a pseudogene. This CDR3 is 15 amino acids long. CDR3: CASSFGGPVYNEQFF. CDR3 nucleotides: TGTGCCAGCAGCTTTGGGGGACCGGTCTACAATGAGCAGTTCTTC.

This chain's CDR3 is CASRPGVQEADTQYF. CDR3 nucleotide sequence: TGTGCCAGCAGACCCGGGGTACAGGAGGCAGATACGCAGTATTTT. This chain connects TRBV7-8 to TRBJ2-3; D may correspond to TRBD1 or TRBD2 (5 bases each). Germline CDR1 is SGHVS and CDR2 is FQNEAQ. The CDR3 has 15 residues. V lost 6 bases, J lost 4 bases, and 17 bases lay in between. The variable domain in full, with the rest retrieved from reference TRBV7-8 and TRBJ2-3, is GAGVSQSPRYKVAKRGQDVALRCDPISGHVSLFWYQQALGQGPEFLTYFQNEAQLDKSGLPSDRFFAERPEGSVSTLKIQRTQQEDSAVYLCASRPGVQEADTQYFGPGTRLTVL.

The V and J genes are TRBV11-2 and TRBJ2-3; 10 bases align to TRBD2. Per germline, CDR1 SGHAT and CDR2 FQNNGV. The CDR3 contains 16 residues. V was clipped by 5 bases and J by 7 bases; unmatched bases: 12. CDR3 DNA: TGTGCCAGCAGCGCCTCCTCTAGCGGGAGCACGCATACGCAGTATTTT. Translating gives CASSASSSGSTHTQYF.

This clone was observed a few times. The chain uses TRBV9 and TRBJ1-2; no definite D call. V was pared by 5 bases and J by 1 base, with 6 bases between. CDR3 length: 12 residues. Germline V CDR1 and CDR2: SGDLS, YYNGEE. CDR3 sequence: CASSGYNYGYTF. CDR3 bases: TGTGCCAGCAGTGGGTATAACTATGGCTACACCTTC.